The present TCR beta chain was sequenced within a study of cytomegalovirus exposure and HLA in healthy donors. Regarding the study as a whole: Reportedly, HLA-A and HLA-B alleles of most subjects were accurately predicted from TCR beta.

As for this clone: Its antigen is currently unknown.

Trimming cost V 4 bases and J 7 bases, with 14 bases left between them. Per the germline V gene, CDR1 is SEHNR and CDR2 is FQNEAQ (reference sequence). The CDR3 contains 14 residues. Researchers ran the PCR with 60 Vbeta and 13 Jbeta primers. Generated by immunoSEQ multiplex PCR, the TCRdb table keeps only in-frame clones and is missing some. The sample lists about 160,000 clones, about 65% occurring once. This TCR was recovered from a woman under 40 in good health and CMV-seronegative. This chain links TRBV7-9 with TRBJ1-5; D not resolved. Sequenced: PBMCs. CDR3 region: CASSSGREPQPQHF. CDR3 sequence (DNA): TGTGCCAGCAGCTCAGGACGGGAGCCACAGCCCCAGCATTTT.